This T cell receptor (beta chain) was documented in a study of T-cell memory formation after mild COVID-19. Across the whole study: The two donors had largely donor-specific TCR clusters.

Per germline, CDR1 MDHEN and CDR2 SYDVKM. CDR3 length: 15 residues. Trimming removed 7 bases from V and 6 bases from J, with 16 bases in between. Study-wide results and caveats: Most CD4+ clones that shrank were in CM and EM, while CD8+ ones turned up in EMRA. Pre-infection memory held some responding clones, suggesting pre-existing cross-reactive T cells responded.

This clonotype was seen more than once but under ten times. Its antigen is as yet unknown. Each CDR3 protein is one row after TCRdb ran MiXCR on the 5' RACE reads. The sample records over 300,000 distinct CDR3 sequences, 20% to 25% being singletons. Sequenced material: PBMCs or a T cell subset sorted from them (not recorded which). V is TRBV28 and J is TRBJ1-6; D may be TRBD1 (6 bases). The sequence derives from a man aged 18 to 35 who had mild COVID-19 (a few samples of this study predate the infection). Cell type and time point are not known. CDR3 sequence reads: CASKRRDKPNSPLHF. The DNA of the CDR3 is TGTGCCAGCAAGAGGAGGGACAAACCTAATTCACCCCTCCACTTT.